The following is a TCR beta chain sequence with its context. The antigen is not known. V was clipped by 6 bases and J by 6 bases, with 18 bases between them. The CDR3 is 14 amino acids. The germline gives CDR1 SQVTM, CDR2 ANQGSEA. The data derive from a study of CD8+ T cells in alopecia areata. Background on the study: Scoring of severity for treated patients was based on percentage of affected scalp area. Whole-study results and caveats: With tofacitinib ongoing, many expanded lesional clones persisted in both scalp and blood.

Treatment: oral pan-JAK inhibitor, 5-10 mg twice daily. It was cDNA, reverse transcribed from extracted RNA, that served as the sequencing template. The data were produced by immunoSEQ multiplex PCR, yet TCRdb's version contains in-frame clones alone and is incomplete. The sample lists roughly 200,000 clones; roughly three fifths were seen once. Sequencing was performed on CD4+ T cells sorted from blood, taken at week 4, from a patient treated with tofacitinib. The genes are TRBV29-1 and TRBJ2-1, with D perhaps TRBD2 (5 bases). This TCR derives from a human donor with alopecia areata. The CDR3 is CSVPPGMGTNEQFF. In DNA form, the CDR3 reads TGCAGCGTCCCACCGGGGATGGGCACCAATGAGCAGTTCTTC.